Listed below are T cell receptor beta chains from one sample, sequenced in a study of shared clonotypes between healthy human individuals. Using immunoSEQ multiplex PCR, the repertoire was profiled, and TCRdb retains in-frame clones only, with some absent. The repertoire includes millions of clones, 85% to 95% of them detected once, and 0.13% sits in the top ten. The material sequenced was naive CD4+ T cells sorted from blood. The source of these receptors is a man aged 18-30 years in good health. CDR3s include the opening cysteine and the closing phenylalanine or tryptophan. The D gene is left open where the match is weak. Some rows mark clone size as missing; the rest say once, few, many or name a class of expanded clone.

J gene | D gene | clone size | V gene | CDR3 DNA | CDR3 protein
TRBJ1-4 | . | . | TRBV5-6 | TGTGCCAGCAGCCCCCAAAGGGGTGAAAAACTGTTTTTT | CASSPQRGEKLFF
TRBJ1-1 | . | . | TRBV6-5 | TGTGCCAGCAGGAGAAGCCTCAACGCTGAAGCTTTCTTT | CASRRSLNAEAFF
TRBJ2-1 | . | . | TRBV20-1 | TGCAGTGTCCGAGGGTGGTATGAGCAGTTCTTC | CSVRGWYEQFF
TRBJ1-6 | . | . | TRBV19 | TGTGCCAGTAAACAGGGAAATTCACCCCTCCACTTT | CASKQGNSPLHF
TRBJ2-2 | . | once | TRBV5-1 | TGCGCCGGCCGGGAAAACGCGAACACCGGGGAGCTGTTTTTT | CAGRENANTGELFF
TRBJ2-7 | . | . | TRBV15 | TGTGCCACCAGCAGGCAGACAGGCGGCGGGTACGAGCAGTACTTC | CATSRQTGGGYEQYF
TRBJ2-5 | . | . | TRBV5-1 | TGCGCCAGCAGCTTGGAAGCGGGCCAGGGAGGGACCCAGTACTTC | CASSLEAGQGGTQYF
TRBJ1-1 | . | . | TRBV10-3 | TGTGCCATCAGCTCCGACAGGAACACTGAAGCTTTCTTT | CAISSDRNTEAFF
TRBJ2-1 | TRBD2 | . | TRBV4-1 | TGCGCCAGCAGCCAAGAGGCTAGCGGGGGGAGCTCCTACAATGAGCAGTTCTTC | CASSQEASGGSSYNEQFF
TRBJ2-3 | TRBD2 | once | TRBV7-3 | TGTGCCAGCAGTTCAGAGAGCGGGGGGATAAATACGCAGTATTTT | CASSSESGGINTQYF
TRBJ1-6 | . | once | TRBV7-2 | TGTGCCAGCAGCGCTGACAGAATTCAATCCCTCCACTTT | CASSADRIQSLHF
TRBJ2-5 | TRBD2 | . | TRBV7-2 | TGTGCCAGCAGCTTAGTAACTAGCGGGAGGGGAGGTAGGGAGACCCAGTACTTC | CASSLVTSGRGGRETQYF
TRBJ1-4 | . | . | TRBV27 | TGTGCCAGCAGTTTCAGGGGTAGGGAAAAACTGTTTTTT | CASSFRGREKLFF
TRBJ2-1 | TRBD2 | . | TRBV7-9 | TGTGCCAGCAGCCATACTAGCGCGGGGCCTTACAATGAGCAGTTCTTC | CASSHTSAGPYNEQFF
TRBJ1-1 | . | . | TRBV5-4 | TGTGCCAGCAGCTTGATGGGGAGGGTAGGGGCTGACACTGAAGCTTTCTTT | CASSLMGRVGADTEAFF
TRBJ1-2 | TRBD1 | . | TRBV28 | TGTGCCAGCAGTACAGTTACAGGGGGCAGTCAAAGCTACACCTTC | CASSTVTGGSQSYTF
TRBJ2-1 | . | . | TRBV27 | TGTGCCAGCAGTTTTGGGGTTGGTGAGCAGTTCTTC | CASSFGVGEQFF
TRBJ2-7 | . | . | TRBV11-2 | TGTGCCAGCAGCTTAGGGGGCAGGGGCTCCTACGAGCAGTACTTC | CASSLGGRGSYEQYF